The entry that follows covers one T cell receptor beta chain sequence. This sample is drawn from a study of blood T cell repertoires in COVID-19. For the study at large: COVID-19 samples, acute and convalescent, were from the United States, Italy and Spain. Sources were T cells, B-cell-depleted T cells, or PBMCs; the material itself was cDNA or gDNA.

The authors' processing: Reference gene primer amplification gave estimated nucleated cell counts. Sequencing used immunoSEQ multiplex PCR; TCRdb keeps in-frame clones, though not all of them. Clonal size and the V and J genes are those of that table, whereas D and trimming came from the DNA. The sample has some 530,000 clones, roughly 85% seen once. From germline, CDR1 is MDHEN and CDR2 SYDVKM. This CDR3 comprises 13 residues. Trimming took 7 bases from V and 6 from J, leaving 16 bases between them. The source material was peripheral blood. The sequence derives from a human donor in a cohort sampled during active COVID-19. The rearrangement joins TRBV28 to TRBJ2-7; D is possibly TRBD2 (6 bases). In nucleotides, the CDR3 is TGTGCCAGCACTTCTGGAGGGGTCCGCGAGCAGTACTTC. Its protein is CASTSGGVREQYF.